This paragraph covers one T cell receptor (beta chain) sequence. Antigen: not known. These data come from a study of CD4+ T cells in melanoma. Losses at the gene ends were 0 bases for V and 6 bases for J; bases not matched to a gene: 3. CDR1 is SGDLS and CDR2 is YYNGEE in the germline V gene. This CDR3 has 14 residues. Study-wide findings and caveats: Reportedly, melanoma neoantigen-specific CD4+ T cells showed varied differentiation states. A reported correlation linked neoantigen-specific CD4+ T cells to CD8+, macrophage and B cell function.

TCRdb keeps only in-frame clones here, not all; method: immunoSEQ multiplex PCR. The sample comprises about 140,000 clones, around 90% of which are singletons, and about 1.5% rests with the top ten. V gene TRBV9 combines with J gene TRBJ2-1; 7 nucleotides align to TRBD2. The clonotype originates from a human donor with melanoma. The CDR3 protein is CASSVVPSGNEQFF. CDR3 sequence (DNA): TGTGCCAGCAGCGTAGTTCCTAGCGGCAATGAGCAGTTCTTC.